Following are 24 T cell receptor beta chains from one sample sequenced in a study of graft-versus-host responses after intestinal transplantation. Method: immunoSEQ multiplex PCR; TCRdb's copy keeps in-frame clones and lacks some. The data contain 90,000 to 95,000 clones, roughly nine tenths of them singletons. These receptors are not linked to any known antigen. The specimen comprised unstimulated CD8+ T cells sorted from spleen or lymph node cells, sampled before intestinal transplant. These receptors came from a human donor who received an intestinal transplant.

This chain joins TRBV30 and TRBJ2-1; 12 bases line up with TRBD2. Germline-derived CDR1 and CDR2 are GTSNPN and SVGIG (reference sequence). CDR3 length: 15 residues. The V gene end was trimmed by 0 bases and the J gene end by 4 bases; junction bases not matched to a gene: 1. CDR3 bases: TGTGCCTGGAGTGTGACTAGCGGGGGATACAATGAGCAGTTCTTC. This sequence encodes CAWSVTSGGYNEQFF. Using reference TRBV30 and TRBJ2-1 for the parts outside the CDR3, the full variable domain is SQTIHQWPATLVQPVGSPLSLECTVEGTSNPNLYWYRQAAGRGLQLLFYSVGIGQISSEVPQNLSASRPQDRQFILSSKKLLLSDSGFYLCAWSVTSGGYNEQFFGPGTRLTVL.

The chain has TRBV5-6 and TRBJ2-3, with no clear D. V was cut by 4 bases and J by 5 bases, with 14 bases left in between. The CDR3 consists of 14 residues. Per the germline V gene, CDR1 is SGHDT and CDR2 is YYEEEE. CDR3 residues: CASSPTYYGDTQYF. The CDR3 bases are TGTGCCAGCAGCCCAACCTACTATGGAGATACGCAGTATTTT.

The V and J genes are TRBV9 and TRBJ2-7; TRBD1 aligns across 7 bases. This CDR3 is built from 15 residues. Unmatched junction bases numbered 10, after V lost 1 base and J lost 6 bases. Germline V gives CDR1 SGDLS, CDR2 YYNGEE. The CDR3 DNA reads as TGTGCCAGCAGCGTACAAGGGGGCGCGTCTGGCGAGCAGTACTTC. This codes for CASSVQGGASGEQYF. Looking up the rest from reference TRBV9 and TRBJ2-7 gives the full variable domain: DSGVTQTPKHLITATGQRVTLRCSPRSGDLSVYWYQQSLDQGLQFLIQYYNGEERAKGNILERFSAQQFPDLHSELNLSSLELGDSALYFCASSVQGGASGEQYFGPGTRLTVT.

This chain connects TRBV4-1 to TRBJ1-1; D may be TRBD1 (5 bases). The V end lost 0 bases, the J end lost 1 base, and 9 bases lay between the germline ends. The CDR3 sequence is 15 residues long. The germline CDR1 and CDR2 sequences are MGHRA and YSYEKL. The CDR3 DNA reads TGCGCCAGCAGCCAAGAGTGGGGGGGGAACACTGAAGCTTTCTTT. Amino acids: CASSQEWGGNTEAFF.

V and J are TRBV13 and TRBJ2-5; tentatively, D is TRBD2 (6 bases). V was cut by 3 bases and J by 1 base, with 9 bases left in between. Germline CDR1 reads PRHDT; CDR2 reads FYEKMQ (reference sequence). CDR3 length: 14 residues. Here the CDR3 reads CASSFRETQETQYF. In DNA, the CDR3 is TGTGCCAGCAGCTTCCGGGAGACCCAAGAGACCCAGTACTTC.

The chain is built from TRBV27 and TRBJ1-5, with no clear D. V was cut by 8 bases and J by 4 bases, with 9 bases left in between. The CDR3 contains 12 residues. CDR1 is MNHEY and CDR2 is SMNVEV in the germline V gene (reference sequence). The CDR3 bases are TGTGCCAGCGCGGCGGGGAATCAGCCCCAGCATTTT. It is translated as CASAAGNQPQHF.

This chain uses TRBV11-2 with TRBJ2-1; D is unresolved. Deletions cut 1 base from V and 7 bases from J, with 5 bases between. This CDR3 spans 12 amino acids. Germline assignment: CDR1 SGHAT and CDR2 FQNNGV. The CDR3, as DNA: TGTGCCAGCAGCTTAGGTTCGAATGAGCAGTTCTTC. This encodes CASSLGSNEQFF.

The chain has TRBV4-1 and TRBJ2-1; TRBD2 agrees at 7 bases. The trim removed 1 base at V and 4 bases at J, leaving 7 bases unmatched. CDR1 MGHRA and CDR2 YSYEKL come from the germline V gene. This CDR3 has 16 residues. The CDR3 protein is CASSQAGGEYYNEQFF. Here the CDR3 DNA reads TGCGCCAGCAGCCAAGCGGGGGGAGAGTATTACAATGAGCAGTTCTTC.

The chain couples TRBV7-2 to TRBJ2-7; TRBD2 matches 13 bases. Germline lookup yields CDR1 SGHTA and CDR2 FQGNSA. CDR3 size: 17 residues. V shed 1 base and J 1 base; nucleotides not matched to a gene: 4. DNA of the CDR3: TGTGCCAGCAGCTTAGGACTAGCGGGGGGTTCTTCCTACGAGCAGTACTTC. Encoded protein: CASSLGLAGGSSYEQYF.

The CDR3 here is CASSLGLDREQYF. The CDR3 DNA sequence: TGTGCCAGCAGCTTAGGGCTCGATAGAGAGCAGTACTTC. J is TRBJ2-7 and V is TRBV13, with D unresolved. CDR1 and CDR2 (germline): PRHDT, FYEKMQ (reference sequence). Trimming removed 0 bases from V and 7 bases from J, with 10 bases in between. The CDR3 length is 13 residues. Full variable domain (remainder filled in from reference TRBV13 and TRBJ2-7): AAGVIQSPRHLIKEKRETATLKCYPIPRHDTVYWYQQGPGQDPQFLISFYEKMQSDKGSIPDRFSAQQFSDYHSELNMSSLELGDSALYFCASSLGLDREQYFGPGTRLTVT.

V is TRBV25-1 and J is TRBJ1-6; tentative D call: TRBD1 (6 bases). In germline, CDR1 is MGHDK, CDR2 SYGVNS. With 4 bases removed from V and 7 bases from J, the gap between germline ends came to 17 bases. The CDR3 spans 16 residues. DNA of the CDR3: TGTGCCAGCAGTGCCCGCAGGGGTAGACCCAATTCACCCCTCCACTTT. Protein sequence: CASSARRGRPNSPLHF. Full variable domain (remainder filled in from reference TRBV25-1 and TRBJ1-6): EADIYQTPRYLVIGTGKKITLECSQTMGHDKMYWYQQDPGMELHLIHYSYGVNSTEKGDLSSESTVSRIRTEHFPLTLESARPSHTSQYLCASSARRGRPNSPLHFGNGTRLTVT.

The chain links TRBV5-1 to TRBJ2-1; 10 bases are a match to TRBD2. CDR1 and CDR2 (germline): SGHRS, YFSETQ. The CDR3 length is 18 residues. V lost 1 base to trimming and J lost 8 bases; unmatched junction nucleotides: 15. This CDR3 reads CASSLRASGRLFYDEQFF. The CDR3 nucleotides read TGCGCCAGCAGCTTGAGGGCTAGCGGGAGATTATTTTACGATGAGCAGTTCTTC.

J is TRBJ2-7 and V is TRBV6-1; D possibly corresponds to TRBD1 (6 bases). The CDR3 sequence is 11 residues long. Germline CDR1 is MNHNS and CDR2 is SASEGT. Trimming pared 7 bases from V and 3 bases from J, leaving 7 bases between. The CDR3, as DNA: TGTGCCAGCATACAGGGCTACGAGCAGTACTTC. As protein: CASIQGYEQYF.

The rearrangement joins TRBV28 to TRBJ2-1; 8 bases match TRBD1. The CDR3 sequence is 14 residues long. With 4 bases clipped from V and 8 bases from J, the junction kept 7 bases outside the gene matches. Germline-derived CDR1 and CDR2 are MDHEN and SYDVKM. The CDR3 nucleotides read TGTGCCAGCAGTTCGGACAGGGTAACTGATGAGCAGTTCTTC. This translates into CASSSDRVTDEQFF.

The J gene is TRBJ1-1, the V gene TRBV7-9; a weak D match, TRBD1 (5 bases). Germline V gives CDR1 SEHNR, CDR2 FQNEAQ (reference sequence). The CDR3 totals 13 residues. V was cut by 3 bases and J by 2 bases, with 7 bases left in between. The CDR3 nucleotides read TGTGCCAGCAGCTTGACAGTTAACACTGAAGCTTTCTTT. Translating it yields CASSLTVNTEAFF.

The CDR3 coding sequence is TGTGCCAGCAGGGACAGGGGGGTGGACACCGGGGAGCTGTTTTTT. Protein: CASRDRGVDTGELFF. This chain connects TRBV5-5 to TRBJ2-2; 10 bases agree with TRBD1. V trimming: 5 bases; J trimming: 3 bases; junction bases outside the gene matches: 4. CDR3 length: 15 residues. Germline assignment: CDR1 SGHKS and CDR2 YYEKEE (reference sequence).

The CDR3 is CASSPGTNEQFF. CDR3 sequence (DNA): TGTGCCAGCAGTCCAGGGACTAATGAGCAGTTCTTC. This chain connects TRBV5-4 to TRBJ2-1, with a weak D call TRBD2 (6 bases). Trimming cost V 5 bases and J 7 bases, with 10 bases left between them. CDR3 size: 12 residues. The germline CDR1 and CDR2 sequences are SGHNT and YYREEE (reference sequence). The complete variable domain, with remaining parts taken from reference TRBV5-4 and TRBJ2-1, reads ETGVTQSPTHLIKTRGQQVTLRCSSQSGHNTVSWYQQALGQGPQFIFQYYREEENGRGNFPPRFSGLQFPNYSSELNVNALELDDSALYLCASSPGTNEQFFGPGTRLTVL.

V gene TRBV6-1 combines with J gene TRBJ2-7, with TRBD2 matching 13 bases. The CDR3 is 16 residues long. The germline gives CDR1 MNHNS, CDR2 SASEGT. V shed 1 base and J 1 base; nucleotides not matched to a gene: 1. The CDR3 DNA reads TGTGCCAGCAGTGAAGGGACTAGCGGGAGTTCCTACGAGCAGTACTTC. Protein: CASSEGTSGSSYEQYF.

The chain employs TRBV2 and TRBJ2-4, with 7 bases identical to TRBD2. CDR1 SNHLY and CDR2 FYNNEI come from the germline V gene. CDR3 size: 15 residues. V lost 8 bases and J lost 6; bases outside the gene matches: 13. For the CDR3, the DNA is TGTGCCAGCGTCCTTGGTGGGGGGGATGGAAACATTCAGTACTTC. Amino acids: CASVLGGGDGNIQYF. The full variable domain, completed using reference TRBV2 and TRBJ2-4, is EPEVTQTPSHQVTQMGQEVILRCVPISNHLYFYWYRQILGQKVEFLVSFYNNEISEKSEIFDDQFSVERPDGSNFTLKIRSTKLEDSAMYFCASVLGGGDGNIQYFGAGTRLSVL.

V gene TRBV2 combines with J gene TRBJ1-2, with D tentatively TRBD1 (6 bases). Germline CDR1 reads SNHLY; CDR2 reads FYNNEI. The CDR3 has 17 amino acids. Deletions cut 7 bases from V and 2 bases from J, with 23 bases between. The CDR3 is CASMNAGQPFFNYGYTF. The CDR3 nucleotides are TGTGCCAGCATGAATGCAGGACAGCCATTCTTCAACTATGGCTACACCTTC.

V gene TRBV28 combines with J gene TRBJ2-5; TRBD2 matches 7 bases. Germline CDR1 is MDHEN and CDR2 is SYDVKM. V lost 5 bases, J lost 1 base, and 4 bases stayed unmatched. This CDR3 has 14 amino acids. Written as DNA, the CDR3 is TGTGCCAGCAGTCAACTAGCGCCCCAAGAGACCCAGTACTTC. Its protein product is CASSQLAPQETQYF.

This chain links TRBV30 with TRBJ1-5, with 7 bases identical to TRBD1. The CDR3 totals 14 residues. Germline V gene data show CDR1 as GTSNPN and CDR2 as SVGIG (reference sequence). V shed 3 bases and J 3 bases; nucleotides not matched to a gene: 5. The CDR3 sequence: CAWSLGQFNQPQHF. The CDR3 DNA reads TGTGCCTGGAGCCTGGGACAGTTCAATCAGCCCCAGCATTTT. Full variable domain (missing parts from reference TRBV30 and TRBJ1-5): SQTIHQWPATLVQPVGSPLSLECTVEGTSNPNLYWYRQAAGRGLQLLFYSVGIGQISSEVPQNLSASRPQDRQFILSSKKLLLSDSGFYLCAWSLGQFNQPQHFGDGTRLSIL.

The V gene is TRBV15, the J gene TRBJ2-3; 8 nucleotides agree with TRBD1. The trim removed 5 bases at V and 2 bases at J, leaving 6 bases unmatched. This CDR3 is 15 amino acids long. The germline V gene encodes CDR1 LNHNV and CDR2 YYDKDF (reference sequence). The CDR3 sequence is CATSEGQGNTDTQYF. The CDR3 region has the DNA TGTGCCACCAGCGAAGGACAGGGCAACACAGATACGCAGTATTTT.

This chain links TRBV11-2 with TRBJ1-1, with unresolved D. CDR1 and CDR2 (germline): SGHAT, FQNNGV. Trimming shortened V by 5 bases and J by 3 bases, and 13 bases separated the two germline ends. The CDR3 loop spans 14 amino acids. CDR3 DNA: TGTGCCAGCAGCCCGCAGGTGTGGGACACTGAAGCTTTCTTT. This gives the protein CASSPQVWDTEAFF. Full variable domain (missing parts from reference TRBV11-2 and TRBJ1-1): EAGVAQSPRYKIIEKRQSVAFWCNPISGHATLYWYQQILGQGPKLLIQFQNNGVVDDSQLPKDRFSAERLKGVDSTLKIQPAKLEDSAVYLCASSPQVWDTEAFFGQGTRLTVV.